Shown below are 20 T cell receptor beta chains from a single sample sequenced in a study of blood T cell repertoires in COVID-19. Generated by immunoSEQ multiplex PCR, the TCRdb table keeps only in-frame clones and is missing some. This sample has roughly 100,000 clones, with about 82% found just once. Sequenced material: peripheral blood. The source is an elderly man with COVID-19, enrolled during active disease.

The chain is built from TRBV28 and TRBJ2-5, with TRBD2 matching 12 bases. Looked up from germline, CDR1 is MDHEN and CDR2 is SYDVKM. With V trimmed by 4 bases and J by 5 bases, 11 bases remained unmatched. This CDR3 is 17 amino acids long. CDR3 in amino acids: CASSSQSGTSGYETQYF. The CDR3 DNA is TGTGCCAGCAGTTCCCAGTCAGGGACTAGCGGGTACGAGACCCAGTACTTC.

The chain employs TRBV5-6 and TRBJ2-3, with D unresolved. V was pared by 4 bases and J by 6 bases, with 6 bases between. The germline V gene encodes CDR1 SGHDT and CDR2 YYEEEE. The CDR3 sequence is 11 residues long. The CDR3 DNA is TGTGCCAGCAGCCTGAGGGATACGCAGTATTTT. Its protein is CASSLRDTQYF.

V and J are TRBV15 and TRBJ1-3, with TRBD1 matching over 7 bases. Trimming at V came to 9 bases and at J to 3 bases, leaving 2 bases not matched to a gene. The CDR3 spans 12 residues. Germline CDR1 is LNHNV and CDR2 is YYDKDF (reference sequence). The CDR3 spells CATGTDGNTIYF. The DNA of the CDR3 is TGTGCCACAGGGACAGATGGAAACACCATATATTTT.

The V and J genes are TRBV28 and TRBJ1-6, with D possibly being TRBD1 (5 bases). The CDR3 has 14 amino acids. Germline V gives CDR1 MDHEN, CDR2 SYDVKM. V was clipped by 2 bases and J by 7 bases, with 9 bases between them. This chain's CDR3 is CASSLGQGNSPLHF. In nucleotides, the CDR3 is TGTGCCAGCAGTTTAGGTCAGGGAAATTCACCCCTCCACTTT.

V usage is TRBV5-1 and J usage is TRBJ1-4, with 9 nucleotides matching TRBD1. V trimming: 2 bases; J trimming: 5 bases; junction bases outside the gene matches: 7. Germline V gene data show CDR1 as SGHRS and CDR2 as YFSETQ. This CDR3 has 16 amino acids. CDR3 residues: CASSFALGTGNEKLFF. CDR3 DNA: TGCGCCAGCAGCTTCGCTTTGGGGACAGGGAATGAAAAACTGTTTTTT.

V is TRBV27 and J is TRBJ2-7; D is perhaps TRBD2 (5 bases). In germline, CDR1 is MNHEY, CDR2 SMNVEV (reference sequence). The ends were cut back, 2 bases at V and 3 bases at J, with 17 bases in the middle. The CDR3 runs to 16 residues. The CDR3 region is CASSLGPGLNDYEQYF. The CDR3 nucleotides are TGTGCCAGCAGTTTAGGTCCCGGACTCAACGACTACGAGCAGTACTTC.

The rearrangement uses TRBV27 and TRBJ2-1, with a possible D match to TRBD2 (5 bases). The germline V gene has CDR1 MNHEY and CDR2 SMNVEV (reference sequence). The CDR3 runs to 14 residues. V lost 4 bases to trimming and J lost 7 bases, with 14 bases between them. The chain's CDR3 is CASSWSGTFNEQFF. CDR3 sequence (DNA): TGTGCCAGCAGTTGGAGCGGAACCTTTAATGAGCAGTTCTTC.

The chain is built from TRBV7-9 and TRBJ1-1, with D tentatively TRBD1 (5 bases). The CDR3 length is 13 residues. Germline V gene lookup returns CDR1 SEHNR and CDR2 FQNEAQ (reference sequence). V lost 0 bases and J lost 6, with 8 bases in between. The CDR3 loop is CASSLAGGAEAFF. The DNA of the CDR3 is TGTGCCAGCAGCTTAGCTGGGGGGGCTGAAGCTTTCTTT.

The chain uses TRBV29-1 and TRBJ1-1, with D perhaps TRBD1 (5 bases). V was cut by 0 bases and J by 1 base, with 12 bases left in between. The germline V gene has CDR1 SQVTM and CDR2 ANQGSEA. The CDR3 sequence is 15 residues long. Written as DNA, the CDR3 is TGCAGCGTTGAAGATTGGGCAGGGCAGAACACTGAAGCTTTCTTT. Translated: CSVEDWAGQNTEAFF.

This clone was observed a few times. V gene TRBV2 combines with J gene TRBJ2-3; 8 bases are a match to TRBD2. CDR1 is SNHLY and CDR2 is FYNNEI in the germline V gene. The V and J ends lost 8 bases and 0 bases, in that order; junction bases with no gene match: 7. The CDR3 extends over 15 amino acids. In DNA form, the CDR3 reads TGTGCCAGCTTTCCAACTAGCGGAAGCACAGATACGCAGTATTTT. This sequence encodes CASFPTSGSTDTQYF. The entire variable domain, with the rest obtained from reference TRBV2 and TRBJ2-3, is as follows: EPEVTQTPSHQVTQMGQEVILRCVPISNHLYFYWYRQILGQKVEFLVSFYNNEISEKSEIFDDQFSVERPDGSNFTLKIRSTKLEDSAMYFCASFPTSGSTDTQYFGPGTRLTVL.

This clone has a handful of counts. The chain joins TRBV6-8 to TRBJ2-3; D is unresolved. Per the germline V gene, CDR1 is MNHGY and CDR2 is SAAAGT. This CDR3 region has 15 residues. The germline V and J ends were trimmed by 6 bases and 1 base, with 14 bases remaining between them. CDR3 residues: CASSHSRLRTDTQYF. For the CDR3, the DNA is TGTGCCAGCAGCCATAGCCGCTTACGCACAGATACGCAGTATTTT.

The J gene is TRBJ2-5, the V gene TRBV11-2; no clear D gene. Germline CDR1 reads SGHAT; CDR2 reads FQNNGV. V was shortened by 5 bases and J by 2 bases, with 12 bases between the two germline ends. This CDR3 is built from 14 residues. CDR3 sequence (DNA): TGTGCCAGCAGCCCCTCCAGGCTGCAAGAGACCCAGTACTTC. This codes for CASSPSRLQETQYF.

This chain connects TRBV5-1 to TRBJ1-6; D possibly corresponds to TRBD1 (6 bases). CDR1 is SGHRS and CDR2 is YFSETQ in the germline V gene. Deletions cut 5 bases from V and 7 bases from J, with 7 bases between. CDR3 length equals 12 residues. DNA for the CDR3: TGCGCCAGCAGGCAGGGGAATTCACCCCTCCACTTT. This translates into CASRQGNSPLHF.

This clone was observed a handful of times. The chain links TRBV28 to TRBJ1-4, with a possible D match to TRBD1 (5 bases). Germline V gives CDR1 MDHEN, CDR2 SYDVKM. V was cut by 3 bases and J by 4 bases, with 18 bases left in between. This CDR3 comprises 17 residues. CDR3 nucleotides: TGTGCCAGCAGTTTCTTAATGCCCGGGGGTAATAATGAAAAACTGTTTTTT. It specifies CASSFLMPGGNNEKLFF.

The CDR3 nucleotides are TGTGCCAGCAGCCAACCCGACAGGGACACTGAAGCTTTCTTT. Residues: CASSQPDRDTEAFF. The chain recombines TRBV4-2 with TRBJ1-1; 7 bases line up with TRBD1. After removal of 2 bases from V and 3 bases from J, the junction contained 3 bases not matched to a gene. CDR3 length: 14 amino acids. CDR1 is LGHNA and CDR2 is YNFKEQ in the germline V gene.

This clone was observed a single time. The chain joins TRBV14 to TRBJ2-7; D remains unclear. The CDR3 has 14 residues. Germline V gives CDR1 SGHDN, CDR2 FVKESK. The ends were cut back, 3 bases at V and 0 bases at J, with 9 bases in the middle. CDR3 DNA: TGTGCCAGCAGCCATTTGAGCATCTCCTACGAGCAGTACTTC. The encoded protein is CASSHLSISYEQYF.

This rearrangement joins TRBV6-1 to TRBJ1-5, with D tentatively TRBD1 (6 bases). Per germline, CDR1 MNHNS and CDR2 SASEGT. V was cut by 3 bases and J by 5 bases, with 14 bases left in between. This CDR3 comprises 15 residues. The CDR3 nucleotides are TGTGCCAGCAGTGAGAGAGGGGGTCGTGATCAGCCCCAGCATTTT. Translating gives CASSERGGRDQPQHF.

V usage is TRBV21-1 and J usage is TRBJ1-2; the D call of TRBD1 is as the table states it, not checked on the DNA. TRBV21-1 constitutes a pseudogene. The CDR3 runs 17 residues. The CDR3: CASNLPDPGLLNYGYTF. The CDR3 DNA reads TGTGCCAGCAACCTACCCGACCCAGGGCTCCTAAACTATGGCTACACCTTC.

The V call is TRBV15, the J call TRBJ2-1; a possible D gene is TRBD2 (5 bases). CDR3 length equals 16 residues. V was trimmed by 1 base and J by 3 bases, leaving 13 bases between them. CDR1 is LNHNV, CDR2 YYDKDF, per germline (reference sequence). CDR3 bases: TGTGCCACCAGCAGAGGGCGGGCCGGATTCTACAATGAGCAGTTCTTC. This translates into CATSRGRAGFYNEQFF.

V usage is TRBV11-2 and J usage is TRBJ1-5; D possibly corresponds to TRBD1 (5 bases). This CDR3 is built from 16 residues. The germline V gene encodes CDR1 SGHAT and CDR2 FQNNGV. Trimming removed 3 bases at V and 5 bases at J, with 17 bases between. CDR3 nucleotide sequence: TGTGCCAGCAGCTTGAGCGGGACTCGTCGCGATCAGCCCCAGCATTTT. Protein: CASSLSGTRRDQPQHF.